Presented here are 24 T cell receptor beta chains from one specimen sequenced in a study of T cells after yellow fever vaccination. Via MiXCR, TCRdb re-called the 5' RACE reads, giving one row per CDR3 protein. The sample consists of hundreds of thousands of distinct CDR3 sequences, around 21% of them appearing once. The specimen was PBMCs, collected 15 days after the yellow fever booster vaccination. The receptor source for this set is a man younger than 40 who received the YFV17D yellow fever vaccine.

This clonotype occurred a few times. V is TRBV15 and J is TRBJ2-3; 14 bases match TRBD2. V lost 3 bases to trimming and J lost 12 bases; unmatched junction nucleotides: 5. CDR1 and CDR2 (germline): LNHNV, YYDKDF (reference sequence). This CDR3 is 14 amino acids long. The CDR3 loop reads CATSRGGTSGRQYF. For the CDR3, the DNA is TGTGCCACCAGCAGGGGCGGGACTAGCGGGAGACAGTATTTT.

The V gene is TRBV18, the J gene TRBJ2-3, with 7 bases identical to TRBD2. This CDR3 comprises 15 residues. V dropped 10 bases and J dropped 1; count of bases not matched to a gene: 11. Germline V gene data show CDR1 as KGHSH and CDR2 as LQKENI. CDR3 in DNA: TGTGCCACCACCCTTTCTAGCGGCGGCACAGATACGCAGTATTTT. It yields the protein CATTLSSGGTDTQYF.

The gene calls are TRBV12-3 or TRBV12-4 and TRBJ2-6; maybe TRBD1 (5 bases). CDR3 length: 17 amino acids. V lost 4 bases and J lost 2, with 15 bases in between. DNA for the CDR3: TGTGCCAGCAGTTCCAGGACAAGGCCGCCTGGGGCCAACGTCCTGACTTTC. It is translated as CASSSRTRPPGANVLTF.

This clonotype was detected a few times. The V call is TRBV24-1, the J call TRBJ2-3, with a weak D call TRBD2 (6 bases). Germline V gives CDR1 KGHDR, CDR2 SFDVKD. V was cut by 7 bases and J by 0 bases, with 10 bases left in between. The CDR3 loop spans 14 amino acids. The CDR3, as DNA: TGTGCCACCAGCAAAGGAGGGAGCACAGATACGCAGTATTTT. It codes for CATSKGGSTDTQYF.

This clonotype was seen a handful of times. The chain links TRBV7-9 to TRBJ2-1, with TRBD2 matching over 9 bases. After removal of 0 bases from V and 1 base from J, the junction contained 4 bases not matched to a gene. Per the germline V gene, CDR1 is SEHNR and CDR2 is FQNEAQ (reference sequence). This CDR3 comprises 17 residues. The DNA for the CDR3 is TGTGCCAGCAGCTTAGCAGGCCTAGCGGGGTCCTACAATGAGCAGTTCTTC. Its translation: CASSLAGLAGSYNEQFF. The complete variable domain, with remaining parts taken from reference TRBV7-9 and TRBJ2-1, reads DTGVSQNPRHKITKRGQNVTFRCDPISEHNRLYWYRQTLGQGPEFLTYFQNEAQLEKSRLLSDRFSAERPKGSFSTLEIQRTEQGDSAMYLCASSLAGLAGSYNEQFFGPGTRLTVL.

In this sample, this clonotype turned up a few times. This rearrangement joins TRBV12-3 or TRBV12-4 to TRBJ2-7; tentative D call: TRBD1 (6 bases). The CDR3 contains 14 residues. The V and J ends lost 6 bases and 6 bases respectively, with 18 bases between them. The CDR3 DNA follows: TGTGCCAGCAGCCCAGGGGTGGGGGAAGGCGAGCAGTACTTC. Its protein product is CASSPGVGEGEQYF.

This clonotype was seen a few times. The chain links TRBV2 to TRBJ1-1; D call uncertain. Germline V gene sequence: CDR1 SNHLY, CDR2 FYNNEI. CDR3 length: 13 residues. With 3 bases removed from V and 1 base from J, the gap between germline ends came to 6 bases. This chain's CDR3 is CASSDDWNTEAFF. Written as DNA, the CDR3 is TGTGCCAGCAGTGACGACTGGAACACTGAAGCTTTCTTT.

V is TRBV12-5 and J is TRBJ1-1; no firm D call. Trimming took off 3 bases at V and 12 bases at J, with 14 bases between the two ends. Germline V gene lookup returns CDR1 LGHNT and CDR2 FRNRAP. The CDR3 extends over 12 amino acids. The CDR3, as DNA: TGTGCTAGTGGTTTCGGCGGTTGGCAAACTTTCTTT. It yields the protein CASGFGGWQTFF. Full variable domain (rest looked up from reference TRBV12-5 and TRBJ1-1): DARVTQTPRHKVTEMGQEVTMRCQPILGHNTVFWYRQTMMQGLELLAYFRNRAPLDDSGMPKDRFSAEMPDATLATLKIQPSEPRDSAVYFCASGFGGWQTFFGQGTRLTVV.

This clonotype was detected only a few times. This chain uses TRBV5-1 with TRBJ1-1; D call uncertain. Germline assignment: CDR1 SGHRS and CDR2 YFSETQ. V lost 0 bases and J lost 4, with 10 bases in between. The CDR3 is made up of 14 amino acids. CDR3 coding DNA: TGCGCCAGCAGCTTGGAGGTGCCGGGCACTGAAGCTTTCTTT. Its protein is CASSLEVPGTEAFF.

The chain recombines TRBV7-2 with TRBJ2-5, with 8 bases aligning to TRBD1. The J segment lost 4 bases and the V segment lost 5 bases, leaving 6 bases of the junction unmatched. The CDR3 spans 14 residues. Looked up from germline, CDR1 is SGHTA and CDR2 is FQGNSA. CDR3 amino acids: CASSRTGLRETQYF. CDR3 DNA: TGTGCCAGCAGCCGGACAGGGCTGCGAGAGACCCAGTACTTC.

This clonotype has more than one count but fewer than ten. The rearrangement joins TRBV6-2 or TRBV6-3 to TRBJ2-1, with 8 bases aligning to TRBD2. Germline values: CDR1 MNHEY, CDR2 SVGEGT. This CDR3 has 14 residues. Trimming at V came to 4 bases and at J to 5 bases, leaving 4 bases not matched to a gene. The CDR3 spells CASSSLAGNNEQFF. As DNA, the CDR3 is TGTGCCAGCAGTTCTCTAGCGGGCAACAATGAGCAGTTCTTC.

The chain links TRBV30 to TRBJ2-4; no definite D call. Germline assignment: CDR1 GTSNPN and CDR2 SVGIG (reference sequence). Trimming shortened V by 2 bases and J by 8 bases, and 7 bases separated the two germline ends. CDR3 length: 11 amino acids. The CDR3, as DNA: TGTGCCTGGAGTCATCACGACATTCAGTACTTC. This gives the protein CAWSHHDIQYF.

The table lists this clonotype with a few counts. In DNA form, the CDR3 reads TGTGCCAGCAGCTCATCCCAGGACAGGGGGCCTTCCTACGAGCAGTACTTC. Its translation: CASSSSQDRGPSYEQYF. J is TRBJ2-7 and V is TRBV7-9, with 11 bases matching TRBD1. CDR1 is SEHNR, CDR2 FQNEAQ, per germline (reference sequence). V shed 4 bases and J 1 base; nucleotides not matched to a gene: 9. This CDR3 has 17 amino acids.

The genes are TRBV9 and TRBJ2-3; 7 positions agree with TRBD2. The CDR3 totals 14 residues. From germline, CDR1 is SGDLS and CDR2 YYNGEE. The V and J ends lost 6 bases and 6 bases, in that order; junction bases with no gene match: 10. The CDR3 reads CASTGSGKGDTQYF. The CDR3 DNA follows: TGTGCCAGCACCGGAAGCGGGAAGGGGGATACGCAGTATTTT.

The CDR3 here is CASSLGLLSTGELFF. The CDR3 region has the DNA TGTGCCAGCAGCCTCGGGCTCCTTAGCACCGGGGAGCTGTTTTTT. The chain couples TRBV4-2 to TRBJ2-2; no definite D call. V dropped 4 bases and J dropped 4 bases, with 13 bases sitting between them. The CDR3 length is 15 residues. Germline V CDR1 and CDR2: LGHNA, YNFKEQ.

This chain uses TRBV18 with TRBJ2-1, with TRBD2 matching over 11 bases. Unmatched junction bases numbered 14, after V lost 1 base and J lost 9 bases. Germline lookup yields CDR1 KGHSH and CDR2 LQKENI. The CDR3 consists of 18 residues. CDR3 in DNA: TGTGCCAGCTCACCACTCGAACCAACGGGGCTAGCGGGAGGTGAGCAGTTCTTC. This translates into CASSPLEPTGLAGGEQFF.

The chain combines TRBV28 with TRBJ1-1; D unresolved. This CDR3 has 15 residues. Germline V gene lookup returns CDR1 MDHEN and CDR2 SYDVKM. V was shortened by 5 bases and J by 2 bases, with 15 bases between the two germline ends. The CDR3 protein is CASSHGSLGNTEAFF. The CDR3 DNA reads TGTGCCAGCAGTCACGGTTCTTTGGGAAACACTGAAGCTTTCTTT. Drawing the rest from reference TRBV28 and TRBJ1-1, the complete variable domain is DVKVTQSSRYLVKRTGEKVFLECVQDMDHENMFWYRQDPGLGLRLIYFSYDVKMKEKGDIPEGYSVSREKKERFSLILESASTNQTSMYLCASSHGSLGNTEAFFGQGTRLTVV.

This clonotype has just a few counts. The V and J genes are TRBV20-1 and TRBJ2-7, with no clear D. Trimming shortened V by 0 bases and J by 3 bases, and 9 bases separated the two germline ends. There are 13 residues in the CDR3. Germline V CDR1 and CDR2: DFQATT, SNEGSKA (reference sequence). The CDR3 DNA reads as TGCAGTGCTAGAGATCTCCTAGGCTACGAGCAGTACTTC. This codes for CSARDLLGYEQYF.

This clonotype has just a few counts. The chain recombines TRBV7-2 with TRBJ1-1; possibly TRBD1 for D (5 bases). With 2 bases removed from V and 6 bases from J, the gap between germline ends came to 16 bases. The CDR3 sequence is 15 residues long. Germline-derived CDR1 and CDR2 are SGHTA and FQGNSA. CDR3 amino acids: CASSLTAGRVAEAFF. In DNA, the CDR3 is TGTGCCAGCAGCTTAACAGCGGGCAGGGTTGCTGAAGCTTTCTTT.

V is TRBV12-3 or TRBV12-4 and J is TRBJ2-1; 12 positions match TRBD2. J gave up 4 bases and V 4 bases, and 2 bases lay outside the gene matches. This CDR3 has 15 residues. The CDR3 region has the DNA TGTGCCAGCAGTTATCTAGCGGGGGGGTACAATGAGCAGTTCTTC. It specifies CASSYLAGGYNEQFF.

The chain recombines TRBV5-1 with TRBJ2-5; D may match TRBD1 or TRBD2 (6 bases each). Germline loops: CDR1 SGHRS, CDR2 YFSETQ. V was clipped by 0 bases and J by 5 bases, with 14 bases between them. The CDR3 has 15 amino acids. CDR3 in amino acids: CASSLGTAAGETQYF. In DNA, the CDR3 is TGCGCCAGCAGCTTGGGGACAGCTGCGGGGGAGACCCAGTACTTC.

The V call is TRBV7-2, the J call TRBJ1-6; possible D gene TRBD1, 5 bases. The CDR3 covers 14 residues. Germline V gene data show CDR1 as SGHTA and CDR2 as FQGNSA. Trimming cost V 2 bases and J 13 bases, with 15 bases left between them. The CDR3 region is CASSLTRGQGPLHF. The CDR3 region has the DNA TGTGCCAGCAGCTTAACCCGGGGCCAGGGTCCCCTCCACTTT.

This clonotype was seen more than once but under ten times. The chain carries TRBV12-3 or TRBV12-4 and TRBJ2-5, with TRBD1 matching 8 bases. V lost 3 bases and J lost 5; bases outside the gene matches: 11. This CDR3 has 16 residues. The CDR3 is CASSFGTAGGTETQYF. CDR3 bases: TGTGCCAGCAGTTTCGGTACGGCAGGGGGCACGGAGACCCAGTACTTC.

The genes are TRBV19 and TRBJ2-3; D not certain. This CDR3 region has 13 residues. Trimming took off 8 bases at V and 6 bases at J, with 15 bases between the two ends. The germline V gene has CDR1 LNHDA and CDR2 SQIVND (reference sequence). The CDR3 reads CASARSWHDTQYF. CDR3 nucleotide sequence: TGTGCCAGTGCGCGGAGTTGGCACGATACGCAGTATTTT.